This T cell receptor (beta chain) was observed in a study of T cell responses to AZD1222 COVID-19 vaccine. Clones were sequenced by immunoSEQ multiplex PCR, and TCRdb holds only the in-frame ones, with some missing. The table has over 130,000 clones, 88% seen once. Overall study findings and caveats: The study sampled repertoires only after the peak T cell response.

About this clone itself: Antigen: not known.

The germline CDR1 and CDR2 sequences are WSHSY and SAAADI. V shed 10 bases and J 3 bases; nucleotides not matched to a gene: 7. The CDR3 loop spans 14 amino acids. The material sequenced was peripheral blood, taken 28 days after the second AZD1222 dose. This TCR derives from an adult who received the AZD1222 COVID-19 vaccine. J is TRBJ1-2 and V is TRBV10-2; 11 bases agree with TRBD1. The DNA for the CDR3 is TGCGCCATCCTCCGGGACAGGGGGGACTATGGCTACACCTTC. This encodes CAILRDRGDYGYTF.